A selection of T cell receptor beta chains follows, all from one sample in a study of T cells after yellow fever vaccination. One entry per CDR3 protein results from TCRdb running MiXCR on the 5' RACE reads. The profile shows 200,000 to 300,000 distinct CDR3 sequences, roughly 3.7% of them singletons. The sequencing used PBMCs, collected 15 days after the yellow fever booster vaccination. The receptors were gathered from a man younger than 30 who received the YFV17D yellow fever vaccine. Each CDR3 is given with its conserved first and last residue. A D gene is named only where the DNA matches it firmly. Clone size is given as once, few, many, or a class for an expanded clone.

d_call: TRBD2
j_call: TRBJ2-5
clone_size: many
cdr3_length: 12
v_call: TRBV20-1
cdr3_nt: TGCAGTGCTAGCCGGGGGGGGGAGACCCAGTACTTC
cdr3_aa: CSASRGGETQYF

d_call: TRBD2
j_call: TRBJ2-3
clone_size: many
cdr3_length: 17
v_call: TRBV20-1
cdr3_nt: TGCAGTGCTAGTAGAACTAGCGGGGGCACTAGCACAGATACGCAGTATTTT
cdr3_aa: CSASRTSGGTSTDTQYF

d_call: TRBD1
j_call: TRBJ2-3
clone_size: many
cdr3_length: 15
v_call: TRBV7-3
cdr3_nt: TGTGCCAGCAGCTTACGACAGGGCTCGATCGGTACGCAGTATTTT
cdr3_aa: CASSLRQGSIGTQYF

d_call: -
j_call: TRBJ1-1
clone_size: many
cdr3_length: 14
v_call: TRBV7-8
cdr3_nt: TGTGCCAGCAGCTTGGACCCCATGGGTACTGAAGCTTTCTTT
cdr3_aa: CASSLDPMGTEAFF

d_call: -
j_call: TRBJ1-5
clone_size: few
cdr3_length: 18
v_call: TRBV7-6
cdr3_nt: TGTGCCAGCAGCTTAGAGGGTGGGGGGCACCTTAGCAATCAGCCCCAGCATTTT
cdr3_aa: CASSLEGGGHLSNQPQHF

d_call: TRBD1
j_call: TRBJ2-7
clone_size: many
cdr3_length: 15
v_call: TRBV5-1
cdr3_nt: TGCGCCAGCAGCTTGAGGCCAGGGGGCTCCTACGAGCAGTACTTC
cdr3_aa: CASSLRPGGSYEQYF

d_call: -
j_call: TRBJ1-5
clone_size: many
cdr3_length: 12
v_call: TRBV20-1
cdr3_nt: TGCAGTGCTAGACGGCACAATCAGCCCCAGCATTTT
cdr3_aa: CSARRHNQPQHF

d_call: -
j_call: TRBJ2-7
clone_size: many
cdr3_length: 14
v_call: TRBV7-9
cdr3_nt: TGTGCCAGCAGCTTATTCCCAGGGACCTACGAGCAGTACTTC
cdr3_aa: CASSLFPGTYEQYF

d_call: TRBD2
j_call: TRBJ2-3
clone_size: many
cdr3_length: 14
v_call: TRBV10-3
cdr3_nt: TGTGCCATCAGGCAGAGCGGGGGGGCCTATACGCAGTATTTT
cdr3_aa: CAIRQSGGAYTQYF

d_call: -
j_call: TRBJ2-1
clone_size: many
cdr3_length: 12
v_call: TRBV20-1
cdr3_nt: TGCAGTGCTAGTGAAGGTACCAATGAGCAGTTCTTC
cdr3_aa: CSASEGTNEQFF

d_call: -
j_call: TRBJ2-3
clone_size: many
cdr3_length: 13
v_call: TRBV29-1
cdr3_nt: TGCAGCGGTACCCCGATTAGCACAGATACGCAGTATTTT
cdr3_aa: CSGTPISTDTQYF

d_call: TRBD1
j_call: TRBJ1-6
clone_size: many
cdr3_length: 14
v_call: TRBV28
cdr3_nt: TGTGCCAGCGGCCGGGACAGGGGTCTAGCACCCCTCCACTTT
cdr3_aa: CASGRDRGLAPLHF

d_call: TRBD2
j_call: TRBJ2-7
clone_size: many
cdr3_length: 13
v_call: TRBV15
cdr3_nt: TGTGCCACCAGCACGGGACTAGCGAACGAGCAGTACTTC
cdr3_aa: CATSTGLANEQYF